The TCR beta chain under discussion was sequenced for a study of OX40 agonist ivuxolimab in advanced cancers. Background on the study: From about 23 to 85 years was the age range, with a mean of about 56 years, and 65% to 90% were male. Treatment received earlier with anti-PD-1, anti-PD-L1 or anti-CTLA-4 agents was allowed, and over 30% had some. Study results and limitations: More expanded clones were seen, on average, in CD8+ T cells than in CD4+.

With respect to this clone: Its antigen remains unidentified.

The assay was immunoSEQ multiplex PCR, and TCRdb's table has in-frame clones only and misses some. The table lists 65,000 to 70,000 clones, about 82% of them singletons, with under 13% in the top ten. The CDR3 runs 16 residues. Trimming took off 3 bases at V and 0 bases at J, with 9 bases between the two ends. CDR1 and CDR2 from the germline V gene are SGHTA and FQGNSA. This clonotype originated in an adult with an advanced solid tumor such as melanoma, head and neck, liver or kidney cancer. The sample was CD4+ or CD8+ T cells sorted from blood, taken in a trial of the OX40 agonist ivuxolimab. This chain joins TRBV7-2 and TRBJ1-6, with D unclear. CDR3 coding DNA: TGTGCCAGCAGCTTGGCCCTTAGCTCCTATAATTCACCCCTCCACTTT. Translating gives CASSLALSSYNSPLHF.